This T cell receptor beta chain was sequenced during a study of blood T cell repertoires in COVID-19. Turning to the study itself: Samples of COVID-19 (acute and convalescent) were obtained from the United States, Italy and Spain. PBMCs, B-cell-depleted T cells, or T cells were the source of the cDNA or gDNA that made up the material.

How the authors handled the data: Reference gene primer amplification in the assay estimated nucleated cell counts. Produced via immunoSEQ multiplex PCR; TCRdb's table is partial and in-frame only. V, J and clone size reflect that table, while D and trimming were determined from the DNA. The sample contains some 37,000 clones, around 85% of which appear only once. V dropped 6 bases and J dropped 0; count of bases not matched to a gene: 3. Per the germline V gene, CDR1 is SQVTM and CDR2 is ANQGSEA. The CDR3 contains 14 residues. The sample was peripheral blood. The chain couples TRBV29-1 to TRBJ2-7; 12 nucleotides align to TRBD2. This TCR came from a man aged 80 or over with active or convalescent COVID-19. CDR3 sequence reads: CSVLTSGSSYEQYF. The CDR3 DNA reads TGCAGCGTATTGACTAGCGGGAGCTCCTACGAGCAGTACTTC.